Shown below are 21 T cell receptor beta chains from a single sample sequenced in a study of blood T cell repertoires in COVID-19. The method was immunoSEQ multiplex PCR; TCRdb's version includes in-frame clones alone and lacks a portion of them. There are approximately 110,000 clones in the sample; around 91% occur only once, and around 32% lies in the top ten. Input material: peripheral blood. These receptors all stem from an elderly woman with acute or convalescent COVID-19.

CDR3 residues: CAGSGQTNYGYTF. The CDR3 DNA reads TGTGCCGGATCGGGACAGACTAACTATGGCTACACCTTC. The V call is TRBV7-9, the J call TRBJ1-2, with TRBD1 matching over 7 bases. In germline, CDR1 is SEHNR, CDR2 FQNEAQ (reference sequence). The CDR3 consists of 13 residues. The V gene end was trimmed by 11 bases and the J gene end by 0 bases; junction bases not matched to a gene: 6.

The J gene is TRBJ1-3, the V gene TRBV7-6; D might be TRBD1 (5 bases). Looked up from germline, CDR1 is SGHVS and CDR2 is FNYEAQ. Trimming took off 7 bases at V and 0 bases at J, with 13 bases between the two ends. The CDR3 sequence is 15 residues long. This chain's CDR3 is CASTSWGDSGNTIYF. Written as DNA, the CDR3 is TGTGCCAGCACCTCTTGGGGGGACTCTGGAAACACCATATATTTT.

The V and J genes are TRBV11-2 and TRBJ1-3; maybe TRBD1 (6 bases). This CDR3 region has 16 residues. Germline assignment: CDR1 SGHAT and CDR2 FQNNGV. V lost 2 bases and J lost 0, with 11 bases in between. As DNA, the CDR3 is TGTGCCAGCAGCTTAACCAGGGGCCCCTCTGGAAACACCATATATTTT. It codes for CASSLTRGPSGNTIYF.

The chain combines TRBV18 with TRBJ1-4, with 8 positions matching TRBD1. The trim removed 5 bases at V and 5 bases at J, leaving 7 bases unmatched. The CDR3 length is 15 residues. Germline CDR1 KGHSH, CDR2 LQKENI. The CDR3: CASSEADRANEKLFF. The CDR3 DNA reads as TGTGCCAGCTCAGAAGCGGACAGGGCCAATGAAAAACTGTTTTTT.

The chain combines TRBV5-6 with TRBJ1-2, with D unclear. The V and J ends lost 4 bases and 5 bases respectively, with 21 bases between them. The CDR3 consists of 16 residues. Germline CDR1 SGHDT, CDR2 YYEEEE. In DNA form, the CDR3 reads TGTGCCAGCAGCCTTAATTCTGGTCAGACTCTATATGGCTACACCTTC. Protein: CASSLNSGQTLYGYTF.

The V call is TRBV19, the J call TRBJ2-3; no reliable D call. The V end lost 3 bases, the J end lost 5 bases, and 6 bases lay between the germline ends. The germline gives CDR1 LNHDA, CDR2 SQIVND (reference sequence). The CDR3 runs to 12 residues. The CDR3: CASSITGDTQYF. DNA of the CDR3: TGTGCCAGTAGTATTACGGGAGATACGCAGTATTTT. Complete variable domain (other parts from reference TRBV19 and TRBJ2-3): DGGITQSPKYLFRKEGQNVTLSCEQNLNHDAMYWYRQDPGQGLRLIYYSQIVNDFQKGDIAEGYSVSREKKESFPLTVTSAQKNPTAFYLCASSITGDTQYFGPGTRLTVL.

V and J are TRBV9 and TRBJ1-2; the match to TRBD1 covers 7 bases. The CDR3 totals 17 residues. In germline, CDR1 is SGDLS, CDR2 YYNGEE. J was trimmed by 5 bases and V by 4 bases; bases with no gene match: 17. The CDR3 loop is CASSLRDSSSILYGYTF. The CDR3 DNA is TGTGCCAGCAGCCTACGGGACAGCAGCTCGATCCTTTATGGCTACACCTTC.

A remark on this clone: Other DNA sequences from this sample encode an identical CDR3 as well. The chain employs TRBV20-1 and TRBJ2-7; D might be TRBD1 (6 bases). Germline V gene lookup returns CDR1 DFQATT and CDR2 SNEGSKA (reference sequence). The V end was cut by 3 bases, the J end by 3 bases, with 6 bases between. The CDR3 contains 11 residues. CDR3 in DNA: TGCAGTGCTAGGGACAGCTACGAGCAGTACTTC. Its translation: CSARDSYEQYF.

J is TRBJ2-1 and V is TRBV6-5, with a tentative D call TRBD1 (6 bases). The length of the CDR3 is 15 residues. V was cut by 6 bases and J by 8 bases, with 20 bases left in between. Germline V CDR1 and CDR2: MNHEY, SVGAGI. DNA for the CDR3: TGTGCCAGCAGCCAACAGGGCTCCCTTGTCGATGAGCAGTTCTTC. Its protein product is CASSQQGSLVDEQFF.

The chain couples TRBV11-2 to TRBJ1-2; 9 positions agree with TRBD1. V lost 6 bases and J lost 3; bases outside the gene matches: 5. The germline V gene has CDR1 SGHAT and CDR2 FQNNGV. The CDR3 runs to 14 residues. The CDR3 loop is CASRRTGEDYGYTF. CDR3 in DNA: TGTGCCAGCAGGCGGACAGGGGAGGACTATGGCTACACCTTC.

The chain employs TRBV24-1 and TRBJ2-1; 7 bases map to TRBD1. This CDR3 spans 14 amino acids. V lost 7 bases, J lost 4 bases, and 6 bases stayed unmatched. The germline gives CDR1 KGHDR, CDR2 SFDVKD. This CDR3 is CATSQTGTYNEQFF. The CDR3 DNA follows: TGTGCCACCAGCCAGACAGGGACATACAATGAGCAGTTCTTC.

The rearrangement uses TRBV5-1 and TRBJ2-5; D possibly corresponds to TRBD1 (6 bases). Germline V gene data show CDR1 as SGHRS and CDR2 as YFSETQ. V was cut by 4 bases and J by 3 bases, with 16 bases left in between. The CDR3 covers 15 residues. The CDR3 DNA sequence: TGCGCCAGCAGCCTCCTGGGGACACAAAAAGAGACCCAGTACTTC. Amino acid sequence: CASSLLGTQKETQYF.

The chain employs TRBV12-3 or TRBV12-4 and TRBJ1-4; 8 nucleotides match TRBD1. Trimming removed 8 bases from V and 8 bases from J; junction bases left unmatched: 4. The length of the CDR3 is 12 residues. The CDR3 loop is CASQGAGEKLFF. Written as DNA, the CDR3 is TGTGCCAGCCAGGGGGCAGGGGAAAAACTGTTTTTT.

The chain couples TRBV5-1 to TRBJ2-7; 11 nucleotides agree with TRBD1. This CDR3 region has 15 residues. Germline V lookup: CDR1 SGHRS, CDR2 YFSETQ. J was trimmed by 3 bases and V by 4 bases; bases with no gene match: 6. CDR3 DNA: TGCGCCAGCAGCATGGGAGGGACAGGGGGCTACGAGCAGTACTTC. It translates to CASSMGGTGGYEQYF.

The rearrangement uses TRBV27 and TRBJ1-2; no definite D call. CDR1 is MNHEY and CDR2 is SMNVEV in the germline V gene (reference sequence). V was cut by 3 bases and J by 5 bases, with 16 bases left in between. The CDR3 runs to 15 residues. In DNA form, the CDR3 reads TGTGCCAGCAGTTTTTACCCCCCTAGTGGGTATGGCTACACCTTC. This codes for CASSFYPPSGYGYTF.

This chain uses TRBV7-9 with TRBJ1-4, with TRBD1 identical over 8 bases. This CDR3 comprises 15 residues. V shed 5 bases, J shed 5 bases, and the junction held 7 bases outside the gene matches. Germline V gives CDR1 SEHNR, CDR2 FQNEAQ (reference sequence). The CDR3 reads CASSTWDRRNEKLFF. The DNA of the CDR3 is TGTGCCAGCAGCACGTGGGACAGGAGAAATGAAAAACTGTTTTTT.

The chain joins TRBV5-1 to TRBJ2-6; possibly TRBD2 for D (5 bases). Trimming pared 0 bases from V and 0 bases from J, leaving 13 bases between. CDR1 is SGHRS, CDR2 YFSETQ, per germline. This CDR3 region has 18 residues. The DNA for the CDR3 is TGCGCCAGCAGCTTGGTCCTAGCCCGAAGCTCTGGGGCCAACGTCCTGACTTTC. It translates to CASSLVLARSSGANVLTF.

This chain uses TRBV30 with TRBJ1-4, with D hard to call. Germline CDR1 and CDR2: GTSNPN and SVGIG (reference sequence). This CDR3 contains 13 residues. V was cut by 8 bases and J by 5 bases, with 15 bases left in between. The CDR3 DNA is TGTGCCGCTAGAGGGAGGGCGAATGAAAAACTGTTTTTT. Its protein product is CAARGRANEKLFF.

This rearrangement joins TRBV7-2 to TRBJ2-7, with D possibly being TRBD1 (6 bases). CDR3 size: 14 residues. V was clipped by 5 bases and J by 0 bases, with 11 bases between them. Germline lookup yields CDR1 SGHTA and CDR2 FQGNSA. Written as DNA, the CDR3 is TGTGCCAGCAGCCCCCAACAGGGCTCCTACGAGCAGTACTTC. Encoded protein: CASSPQQGSYEQYF.

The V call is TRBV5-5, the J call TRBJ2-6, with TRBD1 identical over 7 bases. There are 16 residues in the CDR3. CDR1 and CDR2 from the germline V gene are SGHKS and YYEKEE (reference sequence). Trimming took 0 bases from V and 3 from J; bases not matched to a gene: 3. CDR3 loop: CASSLGQGGGANVLTF. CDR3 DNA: TGTGCCAGCAGCTTGGGACAGGGTGGTGGGGCCAACGTCCTGACTTTC.

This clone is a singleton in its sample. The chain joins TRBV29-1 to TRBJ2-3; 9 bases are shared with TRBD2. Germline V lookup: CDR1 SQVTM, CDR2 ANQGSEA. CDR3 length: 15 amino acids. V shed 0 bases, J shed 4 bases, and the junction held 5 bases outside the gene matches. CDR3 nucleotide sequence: TGCAGCGTTGAAGATTGGCTAGCGGGGCCAGATACGCAGTATTTT. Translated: CSVEDWLAGPDTQYF.